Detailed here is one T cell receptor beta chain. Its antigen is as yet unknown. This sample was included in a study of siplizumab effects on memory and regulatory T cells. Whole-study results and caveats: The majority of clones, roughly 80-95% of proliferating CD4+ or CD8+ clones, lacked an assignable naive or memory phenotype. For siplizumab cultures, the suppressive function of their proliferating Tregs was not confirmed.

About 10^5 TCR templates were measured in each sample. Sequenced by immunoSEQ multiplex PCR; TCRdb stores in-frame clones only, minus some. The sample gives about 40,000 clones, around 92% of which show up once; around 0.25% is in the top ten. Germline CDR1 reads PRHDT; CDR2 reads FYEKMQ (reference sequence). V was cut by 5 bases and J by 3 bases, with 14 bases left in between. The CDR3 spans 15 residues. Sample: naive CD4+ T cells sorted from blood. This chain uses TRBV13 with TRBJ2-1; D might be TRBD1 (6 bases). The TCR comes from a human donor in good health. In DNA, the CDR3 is TGTGCCAGCAGCCCTGGGACACAGCTCTACAATGAGCAGTTCTTC. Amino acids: CASSPGTQLYNEQFF.